The sample holds a few counts of the clone carrying this TCR beta chain. Its antigen is unidentified. The data were obtained in a study of cytomegalovirus exposure and HLA in healthy donors. The study's findings and limits: In a later analysis, productive TCRs from donors in an Asian-associated ancestry cluster reportedly carried fewer N-insertions than the cohort mean.

The study ran its PCR with 60 Vbeta and 13 Jbeta primers. Clones were sequenced by immunoSEQ multiplex PCR, and TCRdb holds only the in-frame ones, with some missing. Here the sample spans 140,000 to 150,000 clones, roughly 10% being singletons. V dropped 4 bases and J dropped 4; count of bases not matched to a gene: 7. The CDR3 has 14 amino acids. Looked up from germline, CDR1 is SGHNT and CDR2 is YYREEE (reference sequence). This receptor was obtained from a male donor in good health and CMV-seronegative. This chain joins TRBV5-4 and TRBJ1-1, with 7 bases aligning to TRBD1. Input material: PBMCs. The CDR3 DNA reads as TGTGCCAGCAGCCTAGGGGGCGTCGGCACTGAAGCTTTCTTT. Residues: CASSLGGVGTEAFF.